The 32 T cell receptor beta chains reported below all come from one sample, sequenced in a study of T cell responses to AZD1222 COVID-19 vaccine (dated by TCRdb to the early 2020s). Receptor amplification or capture employed the immunoSEQ multiplex PCR assay. TCRdb obtained this table from immuneACCESS and retained in-frame rearrangements with V and J assigned. These tables miss some clones; where compared with another copy, unresolved V genes account for less than half of the shortfall, and the remainder is unexplained. The sample has roughly 190,000 clones on record, roughly nine tenths of them singletons. Together, the top ten hold less than 2% of the sample. According to the study, the label for this sample's time point signals: about 28 days (+/-7) after the second vaccine dose. Material: peripheral blood, obtained 28 days after the second AZD1222 dose. The source is an adult who received the AZD1222 COVID-19 vaccine.

The genes are TRBV3-1 (or the pseudogene TRBV3-2) and TRBJ2-1, with D hard to call. The length of the CDR3 is 14 residues. Trimming took 4 bases from V and 8 from J, leaving 15 bases between them. Germline CDR1 reads LGHDT; CDR2 reads YNNKEL (reference sequence). Here the CDR3 DNA reads TGTGCCAGCAGCCGCCAAGGTACCACCGATGAGCAGTTCTTC. As protein: CASSRQGTTDEQFF.

The chain recombines TRBV7-9 with TRBJ1-2; possible D gene TRBD1, 5 bases. Germline V gene data show CDR1 as SEHNR and CDR2 as FQNEAQ (reference sequence). V gave up 4 bases and J gave up 5 bases, with 14 bases separating them. The CDR3 runs 14 residues. The CDR3 nucleotides read TGTGCCAGCAGCTCTTCCGGGGCGAGTTATGGCTACACCTTC. The encoded protein is CASSSSGASYGYTF.

This chain connects TRBV5-1 to TRBJ2-1; TRBD2 aligns across 9 bases. Germline-derived CDR1 and CDR2 are SGHRS and YFSETQ. The J segment lost 8 bases and the V segment lost 0 bases, leaving 3 bases of the junction unmatched. The CDR3 has 14 amino acids. This CDR3 is CASSLVGTSHEQFF. CDR3 sequence (DNA): TGCGCCAGCAGCTTGGTGGGGACTAGCCATGAGCAGTTCTTC.

The rearrangement joins TRBV7-9 to TRBJ1-6; D unresolved. Germline assignment: CDR1 SEHNR and CDR2 FQNEAQ (reference sequence). V shed 1 base and J shed 9 bases, with 7 bases lying between them. This CDR3 spans 13 amino acids. For the CDR3, the DNA is TGTGCCAGCAGCTTAGTCGGGCGTTCACCCCTCCACTTT. Translating gives CASSLVGRSPLHF.

The V gene is TRBV27, the J gene TRBJ1-4; 11 nucleotides match TRBD1. CDR1 and CDR2 from the germline V gene are MNHEY and SMNVEV (reference sequence). CDR3 size: 15 residues. V gave up 4 bases and J gave up 8 bases; unmatched junction bases: 6. Here the CDR3 reads CASSSGQGAWEKLFF. CDR3 sequence (DNA): TGTGCCAGCAGTTCCGGACAGGGGGCTTGGGAAAAACTGTTTTTT. The full variable domain, in which reference TRBV27 and TRBJ1-4 provide the parts outside the CDR3, is EAQVTQNPRYLITVTGKKLTVTCSQNMNHEYMSWYRQDPGLGLRQIYYSMNVEVTDKGDVPEGYKVSRKEKRNFPLILESPSPNQTSLYFCASSSGQGAWEKLFFGSGTQLSVL.

The rearrangement joins TRBV27 to TRBJ1-2; D gene ambiguous. This CDR3 has 14 residues. Looked up from germline, CDR1 is MNHEY and CDR2 is SMNVEV (reference sequence). The V end was cut by 0 bases, the J end by 8 bases, with 13 bases between. CDR3 sequence: CASSLSRQEVGYTF. The CDR3 coding sequence is TGTGCCAGCAGTTTATCGAGGCAGGAAGTGGGCTACACCTTC.

The genes are TRBV20-1 and TRBJ1-1; D not resolved. The V end lost 1 base, the J end lost 4 bases, and 1 base lay between the germline ends. CDR1 and CDR2 (germline): DFQATT, SNEGSKA (reference sequence). This CDR3 spans 10 amino acids. CDR3: CSARGTEAFF. CDR3 coding DNA: TGCAGTGCTAGAGGCACTGAAGCTTTCTTT.

The CDR3 DNA reads as TGCGCCAGCAGCTTCTTAGGGACAGGGGTCTACAATGAGCAGTTCTTC. Amino acids: CASSFLGTGVYNEQFF. V gene TRBV5-1 combines with J gene TRBJ2-1, with 10 bases fitting TRBD1. Germline-derived CDR1 and CDR2 are SGHRS and YFSETQ. This CDR3 has 16 residues. The ends lost 2 bases at V and 3 bases at J; junction bases unmatched: 5.

The rearrangement uses TRBV12-3 or TRBV12-4 and TRBJ1-6, with D hard to call. V dropped 4 bases and J dropped 6 bases, with 4 bases sitting between them. This CDR3 contains 12 residues. This CDR3 reads CASSYSNSPLHF. Here the CDR3 DNA reads TGTGCCAGCAGTTACAGTAATTCACCCCTCCACTTT.

The chain links TRBV5-1 to TRBJ2-1; tentative D call: TRBD1 (5 bases). Per the germline V gene, CDR1 is SGHRS and CDR2 is YFSETQ. The V end lost 0 bases, the J end lost 9 bases, and 7 bases lay between the germline ends. This CDR3 region has 12 residues. DNA of the CDR3: TGCGCCAGCAGCTTGGGGGGCAGTGAGCAGTTCTTC. Translated: CASSLGGSEQFF.

Only one count was recorded for this clone. This chain links TRBV4-1 with TRBJ2-7, with TRBD1 matching 7 bases. The CDR3 loop spans 14 amino acids. Trimming cost V 1 base and J 3 bases; bases outside gene matches: 3. The germline V gene encodes CDR1 MGHRA and CDR2 YSYEKL. The CDR3 loop is CASSQARQGYEQYF. CDR3 nucleotides: TGCGCCAGCAGCCAAGCACGACAGGGCTACGAGCAGTACTTC.

This clone was detected only once. The chain carries TRBV10-3 and TRBJ2-3; TRBD2 matches 13 bases. The V gene end was trimmed by 5 bases and the J gene end by 2 bases; junction bases not matched to a gene: 4. This CDR3 has 16 residues. Germline CDR1 is ENHRY and CDR2 is SYGVKD. The CDR3 protein is CAISPGLAGNTDTQYF. The CDR3 DNA reads TGTGCCATCAGTCCGGGACTAGCGGGGAACACAGATACGCAGTATTTT.

The chain joins TRBV7-2 to TRBJ2-3, with 8 bases fitting TRBD1. The CDR3 is 16 residues long. The junction had 9 bases not matched to a gene; V was cut back by 5 bases and J by 2 bases. The germline V gene encodes CDR1 SGHTA and CDR2 FQGNSA. CDR3 protein: CASSPYPGQVTDTQYF. The CDR3 DNA follows: TGTGCCAGCAGCCCATACCCGGGACAGGTCACAGATACGCAGTATTTT.

The J gene is TRBJ1-2, the V gene TRBV18; no clear D gene. The CDR3 consists of 13 residues. Trimming left V 6 bases short and J 8 bases short, with 16 bases between. Germline assignment: CDR1 KGHSH and CDR2 LQKENI. For the CDR3, the DNA is TGTGCCAGCTCCGGTGCCTCGGAGGGCGGCTACACCTTC. Translation: CASSGASEGGYTF.

The chain employs TRBV29-1 and TRBJ1-1, with D possibly matching TRBD1 (5 bases). This CDR3 spans 13 amino acids. Germline CDR1 reads SQVTM; CDR2 reads ANQGSEA. V was pared by 5 bases and J by 2 bases, with 12 bases between. In nucleotides, the CDR3 is TGCAGCGTTAGAGAGACAGCTAACACTGAAGCTTTCTTT. Protein sequence: CSVRETANTEAFF. Full variable domain (outside the CDR3, taken from reference TRBV29-1 and TRBJ1-1): SAVISQKPSRDICQRGTSLTIQCQVDSQVTMMFWYRQQPGQSLTLIATANQGSEATYESGFVIDKFPISRPNLTFSTLTVSNMSPEDSSIYLCSVRETANTEAFFGQGTRLTVV.

This chain joins TRBV7-2 and TRBJ2-5; D remains unclear. Germline V lookup: CDR1 SGHTA, CDR2 FQGNSA. CDR3 length: 13 amino acids. Trimming cost V 1 base and J 5 bases, with 8 bases left between them. The CDR3 reads CASSLVLRETQYF. The CDR3 DNA is TGTGCCAGCAGCTTAGTCCTCAGGGAGACCCAGTACTTC.

This clone was counted between two and nine times. The chain uses TRBV2 and TRBJ2-7; TRBD1 matches 8 bases. V lost 4 bases and J lost 2; bases outside the gene matches: 4. The CDR3 runs to 14 residues. Germline lookup yields CDR1 SNHLY and CDR2 FYNNEI. The CDR3 DNA reads as TGTGCCAGCAGTGCCGACAGGGGAACCTACGAGCAGTACTTC. The encoded protein is CASSADRGTYEQYF. The variable domain in full, with the rest retrieved from reference TRBV2 and TRBJ2-7, is EPEVTQTPSHQVTQMGQEVILRCVPISNHLYFYWYRQILGQKVEFLVSFYNNEISEKSEIFDDQFSVERPDGSNFTLKIRSTKLEDSAMYFCASSADRGTYEQYFGPGTRLTVT.

This clone was found a few times. At one end, the junction sequence differs from germline, possibly due to a read error. The rearrangement joins TRBV7-2 to TRBJ2-7, with TRBD2 matching over 7 bases. CDR1 is SGHTA and CDR2 is FQGNSA in the germline V gene. The CDR3 totals 14 residues. This CDR3 is CASSLSRGEGREAF. The CDR3 nucleotides read TGTGCCAGCAGCTTATCACGGGGGGAGGGCAGGGAAGCCTTC.

The chain recombines TRBV2 with TRBJ2-1; D is unclear. The V gene's germline CDR1 is SNHLY and CDR2 FYNNEI. CDR3 size: 14 residues. V was clipped by 3 bases and J by 0 bases, with 6 bases between them. The CDR3 DNA sequence: TGTGCCAGCAGTGAGTGGAGCTCCTACAATGAGCAGTTCTTC. Translation gives CASSEWSSYNEQFF.

This clone was seen once. V and J are TRBV21-1 and TRBJ1-2; the tabulated D call, TRBD1, remains unverified against the DNA. TRBV21-1 represents a pseudogene. The CDR3 extends over 18 amino acids. In nucleotides, the CDR3 is TGTGCCAGCAGCAAAGGCCCGGGACAGGGGAATATCTGCTATGGCTACACCTTC. Its translation is CASSKGPGQGNICYGYTF.

This chain joins TRBV10-1 and TRBJ2-3; D may be TRBD1 or TRBD2 (5 bases each). The CDR3 has 14 residues. The V gene's germline CDR1 is WNHNN and CDR2 SYGVQD (reference sequence). V lost 0 bases to trimming and J lost 5 bases, with 9 bases between them. This CDR3 reads CASSESPGRDTQYF. The CDR3, as DNA: TGCGCCAGCAGTGAGTCGCCGGGGCGAGATACGCAGTATTTT.

The chain has TRBV12-5 and TRBJ2-1, with 12 bases identical to TRBD2. This CDR3 has 15 amino acids. Germline V gene lookup returns CDR1 LGHNT and CDR2 FRNRAP. With 1 base clipped from V and 7 bases from J, the junction kept 2 bases outside the gene matches. CDR3 residues: CASGLDLAGGNEQFF. The CDR3 DNA sequence: TGTGCTAGTGGTTTGGACCTAGCGGGGGGGAATGAGCAGTTCTTC.

The chain recombines TRBV7-9 with TRBJ1-4, with a possible D match to TRBD1 (5 bases). V lost 0 bases and J 5 bases, leaving 13 bases between the germline ends. Germline V lookup: CDR1 SEHNR, CDR2 FQNEAQ (reference sequence). CDR3 length: 16 residues. CDR3 loop: CASSLAIGTVNEKLFF. CDR3 DNA: TGTGCCAGCAGCTTAGCGATCGGGACGGTGAATGAAAAACTGTTTTTT.

The V gene is TRBV5-8, the J gene TRBJ2-1, with 14 positions matching TRBD2. The germline gives CDR1 SGHTS, CDR2 YDEGEE. The CDR3 contains 17 residues. Trimming cost V 0 bases and J 7 bases; bases outside gene matches: 6. The CDR3 region is CASSLAGTSGRKNEQFF. The CDR3 region has the DNA TGTGCCAGCAGCTTGGCCGGGACTAGCGGGAGAAAAAATGAGCAGTTCTTC.

The genes are TRBV6-5 and TRBJ1-1; maybe TRBD1 (5 bases). Trimming removed 2 bases from V and 4 bases from J, with 8 bases in between. CDR3 length: 13 residues. Germline lookup yields CDR1 MNHEY and CDR2 SVGAGI. The CDR3 nucleotides read TGTGCCAGCAGTTACCAGGGTCCCACTGAAGCTTTCTTT. Its protein is CASSYQGPTEAFF.

J is TRBJ1-6 and V is TRBV30; D remains ambiguous. Per germline, CDR1 GTSNPN and CDR2 SVGIG (reference sequence). The CDR3 length is 14 residues. Deletions cut 2 bases from V and 8 bases from J, with 13 bases between. Written as DNA, the CDR3 is TGTGCCTGGAGTTTGGAGGGTAGGGATTCACCCCTCCACTTT. The encoded protein is CAWSLEGRDSPLHF.

This clone showed up just a few times. The chain couples TRBV3-1 (or the pseudogene TRBV3-2) to TRBJ2-5; tentatively, D is TRBD2 (6 bases). This CDR3 is built from 15 residues. V lost 3 bases, J lost 2 bases, and 13 bases lay in between. CDR1 and CDR2 from the germline V gene are LGHDT and YNNKEL (reference sequence). CDR3 region: CASSQAGLRQETQYF. CDR3 nucleotides: TGTGCCAGCAGCCAGGCGGGACTTCGTCAAGAGACCCAGTACTTC.

The genes are TRBV5-6 and TRBJ2-7; 7 nucleotides align to TRBD2. In germline, CDR1 is SGHDT, CDR2 YYEEEE. This CDR3 spans 16 amino acids. Germline trimming cut 2 bases from V and 2 bases from J; bases unmatched to any gene: 10. The CDR3 spells CASSLSGAGPPYEQYF. Written as DNA, the CDR3 is TGTGCCAGCAGCTTATCCGGAGCGGGACCTCCCTACGAGCAGTACTTC.

This clone was observed once. The V and J genes are TRBV7-9 and TRBJ2-2; 12 positions agree with TRBD2. Germline trimming cut 7 bases from V and 6 bases from J; bases unmatched to any gene: 6. Germline V lookup: CDR1 SEHNR, CDR2 FQNEAQ (reference sequence). There are 15 residues in the CDR3. The CDR3 DNA sequence: TGTGCCAGCAACGGCGCTAGCGGGGGGGCCGGGGAGCTGTTTTTT. Encoded protein: CASNGASGGAGELFF.

V gene TRBV19 combines with J gene TRBJ1-4, with D perhaps TRBD1 (5 bases). V shed 5 bases and J shed 4 bases, with 14 bases lying between them. The CDR3 length is 15 residues. Germline lookup yields CDR1 LNHDA and CDR2 SQIVND (reference sequence). The CDR3: CASSAVIRGNEKLFF. CDR3 sequence (DNA): TGTGCCAGTAGTGCAGTGATTAGGGGTAATGAAAAACTGTTTTTT.

The V gene is TRBV2, the J gene TRBJ1-2; 7 bases fit TRBD1. V dropped 8 bases and J dropped 4; count of bases not matched to a gene: 10. Germline CDR1 and CDR2: SNHLY and FYNNEI. The length of the CDR3 is 14 residues. The CDR3 sequence is CASSEGGQLYGYTF. The DNA of the CDR3 is TGTGCCAGCTCAGAGGGGGGACAGCTCTATGGCTACACCTTC.

This clone occurred once. The chain combines TRBV19 with TRBJ1-5, with 7 positions matching TRBD1. Germline CDR1 and CDR2: LNHDA and SQIVND (reference sequence). V trimming: 2 bases; J trimming: 1 base; junction bases outside the gene matches: 8. The CDR3 length is 17 residues. The CDR3 loop is CASSIRQGVGSNQPQHF. The CDR3 nucleotides read TGTGCCAGTAGTATAAGGCAGGGGGTAGGGAGCAATCAGCCCCAGCATTTT. The complete variable domain, with remaining parts taken from reference TRBV19 and TRBJ1-5, reads DGGITQSPKYLFRKEGQNVTLSCEQNLNHDAMYWYRQDPGQGLRLIYYSQIVNDFQKGDIAEGYSVSREKKESFPLTVTSAQKNPTAFYLCASSIRQGVGSNQPQHFGDGTRLSIL.